These 25 T cell receptor beta chains came from one sample sequenced in a study of blood T cell repertoires in COVID-19. Libraries were prepared by immunoSEQ multiplex PCR; TCRdb keeps only in-frame clonotypes and omits some of them. The table shows some 80,000 clones, with 75% to 85% occurring only once. Sequencing input: peripheral blood. Every receptor here comes from a man in his fifties or sixties with COVID-19, enrolled during active disease.

The rearrangement uses TRBV7-2 and TRBJ2-5; 7 bases match TRBD2. This CDR3 has 18 residues. The germline gives CDR1 SGHTA, CDR2 FQGNSA. V shed 4 bases and J 0 bases; nucleotides not matched to a gene: 14. Here the CDR3 DNA reads TGTGCCAGCAGCTCCGGGGGGAGTAGCGTCCTGTACCAAGAGACCCAGTACTTC. Amino acids: CASSSGGSSVLYQETQYF.

The chain uses TRBV28 and TRBJ1-1; 9 bases match TRBD1. The CDR3 consists of 16 residues. Germline CDR1 MDHEN, CDR2 SYDVKM. The V gene end was trimmed by 7 bases and the J gene end by 0 bases; junction bases not matched to a gene: 9. CDR3 in amino acids: CASTQTGGAVNTEAFF. The CDR3 nucleotides read TGTGCCAGCACCCAAACAGGGGGCGCGGTGAACACTGAAGCTTTCTTT.

The chain links TRBV28 to TRBJ2-7; 7 bases are a match to TRBD1. The length of the CDR3 is 15 residues. V dropped 4 bases and J dropped 0; count of bases not matched to a gene: 6. The germline gives CDR1 MDHEN, CDR2 SYDVKM. As DNA, the CDR3 is TGTGCCAGCAGTTCCACGGGACAGAGCTCCTACGAGCAGTACTTC. It encodes CASSSTGQSSYEQYF.

The chain employs TRBV21-1 and TRBJ2-3; the D segment call TRBD2 is taken from the table without a DNA check. TRBV21-1 is a known pseudogene. CDR3 length: 16 amino acids. The CDR3 loop is CASSKVGSATTDTQYF. The DNA of the CDR3 is TGTGCCAGCAGCAAAGTCGGTTCCGCTACCACAGATACGCAGTATTTT.

The chain carries TRBV11-2 and TRBJ2-3; no firm D call. The germline V and J ends were trimmed by 5 bases and 9 bases, with 21 bases remaining between them. CDR1 SGHAT and CDR2 FQNNGV come from the germline V gene. There are 15 residues in the CDR3. The CDR3 DNA reads as TGTGCCAGCAGCCCCCCGGGTCTTCGTGCCTTAACGCAGTATTTT. Protein: CASSPPGLRALTQYF.

This clone was seen repeatedly, ten times or more. The V call is TRBV6-2 or TRBV6-3, the J call TRBJ2-1; TRBD2 aligns across 9 bases. This CDR3 comprises 14 residues. V was clipped by 5 bases and J by 5 bases; unmatched bases: 4. Germline V gene data show CDR1 as MNHEY and CDR2 as SVGEGT. CDR3 coding DNA: TGTGCCAGCAGTAGACTAGCGGAACACAATGAGCAGTTCTTC. Residues: CASSRLAEHNEQFF.

The chain has TRBV5-4 and TRBJ1-3, with D perhaps matching TRBD1 (5 bases). This CDR3 is 17 amino acids long. Trimming took off 3 bases at V and 0 bases at J, with 16 bases between the two ends. Germline CDR1 reads SGHNT; CDR2 reads YYREEE (reference sequence). CDR3 in DNA: TGTGCCAGCAGCTGGGGGGGAGTAGGGATCTCTGGAAACACCATATATTTT. As protein: CASSWGGVGISGNTIYF.

The chain links TRBV7-8 to TRBJ2-3, with TRBD2 matching 13 bases. The germline V gene encodes CDR1 SGHVS and CDR2 FQNEAQ. The CDR3 length is 16 residues. With V trimmed by 5 bases and J by 7 bases, 9 bases remained unmatched. This chain's CDR3 is CASSLRTSGSRHTQYF. CDR3 nucleotide sequence: TGTGCCAGCAGCCTTCGGACTAGCGGGAGTAGGCATACGCAGTATTTT.

By sample share, this clone is medium-sized. The chain uses TRBV6-5 and TRBJ1-1; a weak D match, TRBD1 (6 bases). The V gene lost 0 bases and the J gene lost 11 bases, with 22 bases spanning the gap. There are 16 residues in the CDR3. Germline CDR1 reads MNHEY; CDR2 reads SVGAGI. As DNA, the CDR3 is TGTGCCAGCAGTTACTCTTTGGGGCAGGGGACCCTCGGGGCTTTCTTT. This translates into CASSYSLGQGTLGAFF.

This clone was counted a single time. The chain is built from TRBV7-2 and TRBJ2-5; D gene uncertain. Trimming pared 5 bases from V and 2 bases from J, leaving 12 bases between. The CDR3 runs 14 residues. From germline, CDR1 is SGHTA and CDR2 FQGNSA. In DNA form, the CDR3 reads TGTGCCAGCAGCCAAGGTTACAGTCAAGAGACCCAGTACTTC. This encodes CASSQGYSQETQYF.

The chain joins TRBV28 to TRBJ1-1; D is ambiguous. The CDR3 sequence is 15 residues long. Trimming left V 6 bases short and J 3 bases short, with 17 bases between. The germline V gene has CDR1 MDHEN and CDR2 SYDVKM. CDR3 DNA sequence: TGTGCCAGCAGCCCGCACCCGAGCGGGGACACTGAAGCTTTCTTT. Translating gives CASSPHPSGDTEAFF.

The rearrangement links TRBV3-1 (or the pseudogene TRBV3-2) to TRBJ2-5, with D possibly matching TRBD2 (7 bases). Germline V lookup: CDR1 LGHDT, CDR2 YNNKEL (reference sequence). With 6 bases removed from V and 4 bases from J, the gap between germline ends came to 15 bases. The CDR3 is 14 amino acids. The CDR3, as DNA: TGTGCCAGCAGTCAGAGGGGGGAGGGAGAGACCCAGTACTTC. It encodes CASSQRGEGETQYF.

The table lists this clone with a count of one. The V gene is TRBV30, the J gene TRBJ1-2, with TRBD1 matching over 9 bases. Germline CDR1 and CDR2: GTSNPN and SVGIG (reference sequence). After removal of 2 bases from V and 5 bases from J, the junction contained 6 bases not matched to a gene. The CDR3 has 14 residues. The CDR3 spells CAWSPQTGGYGYTF. CDR3 nucleotide sequence: TGTGCCTGGAGTCCGCAGACAGGGGGGTATGGCTACACCTTC.

V gene TRBV6-5 combines with J gene TRBJ2-2, with TRBD2 matching 8 bases. This CDR3 spans 14 amino acids. Trimming at V came to 6 bases and at J to 6 bases, leaving 6 bases not matched to a gene. In germline, CDR1 is MNHEY, CDR2 SVGAGI. CDR3 in DNA: TGTGCCAGCAGACCTAGCGGGTTCCCCGGGGAGCTGTTTTTT. It yields the protein CASRPSGFPGELFF.

The chain recombines TRBV20-1 with TRBJ1-3; tentatively, D is TRBD1 (5 bases). The germline V and J ends were trimmed by 3 bases and 5 bases, with 14 bases remaining between them. Germline V gene data show CDR1 as DFQATT and CDR2 as SNEGSKA (reference sequence). CDR3 length equals 14 residues. CDR3 sequence (DNA): TGCAGTGCTAGTTTAGGGGCGGATCGAAACACCATATATTTT. This translates into CSASLGADRNTIYF.

This clone was detected once. V gene TRBV5-1 combines with J gene TRBJ2-7; D might be TRBD2 (5 bases). Deletions cut 0 bases from V and 2 bases from J, with 9 bases between. There are 14 residues in the CDR3. Germline CDR1 reads SGHRS; CDR2 reads YFSETQ. CDR3 nucleotides: TGCGCCAGCAGCTTGGAGGCGGGTACCTACGAGCAGTACTTC. Encoded protein: CASSLEAGTYEQYF.

The rearrangement uses TRBV5-4 and TRBJ2-7; 8 bases fit TRBD1. The CDR3 runs to 15 residues. Trimming removed 4 bases from V and 4 bases from J; junction bases left unmatched: 10. Germline V gives CDR1 SGHNT, CDR2 YYREEE (reference sequence). The CDR3 loop reads CASSLGPTGDYEQYF. The CDR3 nucleotides are TGTGCCAGCAGCCTTGGGCCGACAGGGGATTACGAGCAGTACTTC.

The rearrangement joins TRBV27 to TRBJ1-2, with 7 bases that match TRBD1. The CDR3 is made up of 13 amino acids. V shed 8 bases, J shed 2 bases, and the junction held 5 bases outside the gene matches. From germline, CDR1 is MNHEY and CDR2 SMNVEV (reference sequence). CDR3 loop: CASGPGQNYGYTF. For the CDR3, the DNA is TGTGCCAGCGGACCGGGACAGAACTATGGCTACACCTTC.

The gene calls are TRBV4-1 and TRBJ2-2, with TRBD1 identical over 7 bases. The CDR3 has 17 amino acids. The V gene's germline CDR1 is MGHRA and CDR2 YSYEKL. The V and J ends lost 0 bases and 4 bases, in that order; junction bases with no gene match: 8. CDR3 protein: CASSQDPGRGSTGELFF. DNA of the CDR3: TGCGCCAGCAGCCAAGATCCTGGCAGGGGGAGCACCGGGGAGCTGTTTTTT.

The chain couples TRBV7-9 to TRBJ2-6; perhaps TRBD2 as D (7 bases). This CDR3 spans 18 amino acids. The V end was cut by 10 bases, the J end by 0 bases, with 22 bases between. From germline, CDR1 is SEHNR and CDR2 FQNEAQ (reference sequence). The CDR3 sequence: CATKGEGLGLSGANVLTF. As DNA, the CDR3 is TGTGCCACCAAGGGGGAGGGCCTAGGACTCTCTGGGGCCAACGTCCTGACTTTC.

This chain links TRBV7-9 with TRBJ1-2; D is uncertain. V was cut by 2 bases and J by 7 bases, with 11 bases left in between. Germline V lookup: CDR1 SEHNR, CDR2 FQNEAQ (reference sequence). The CDR3 runs 13 residues. CDR3 amino acids: CASSLNRESGYTF. In nucleotides, the CDR3 is TGTGCCAGCAGCTTAAATCGGGAATCTGGCTACACCTTC.

This sequence joins TRBV12-3 or TRBV12-4 and TRBJ1-6, with D maybe TRBD1 (5 bases). The CDR3 spans 13 residues. Between the trimmed V and J ends, which lost 5 bases and 6 bases, there was a span of 8 bases. The CDR3 here is CASSQGPNSPLHF. The CDR3 nucleotides read TGTGCCAGCAGTCAGGGTCCTAATTCACCCCTCCACTTT.

V is TRBV28 and J is TRBJ2-7; possibly TRBD1 for D (6 bases). CDR3 length: 15 amino acids. The ends were cut back, 6 bases at V and 2 bases at J, with 17 bases in the middle. Germline V gene lookup returns CDR1 MDHEN and CDR2 SYDVKM. In DNA form, the CDR3 reads TGTGCCAGCAGCACCACAGGGCAGTTTGCCTACGAGCAGTACTTC. This gives the protein CASSTTGQFAYEQYF.

This rearrangement joins TRBV6-5 to TRBJ1-2; D might be TRBD1 (5 bases). Germline CDR1 and CDR2: MNHEY and SVGAGI. Deletions cut 6 bases from V and 8 bases from J, with 19 bases between. The CDR3 runs 14 residues. In DNA form, the CDR3 reads TGTGCCAGCAGAAGACCGGGGGGGGTCTACGGCTACACCTTC. This translates into CASRRPGGVYGYTF.

This clone turned up a few times. The J gene is TRBJ1-2, the V gene TRBV6-6; 7 bases fit TRBD1. V lost 2 bases, J lost 2 bases, and 5 bases stayed unmatched. The CDR3 length is 15 residues. CDR1 and CDR2 from the germline V gene are MNHNY and SVGAGI (reference sequence). CDR3 region: CASSYEGRGNYGYTF. The CDR3, as DNA: TGTGCCAGCAGTTACGAGGGCAGGGGGAACTATGGCTACACCTTC.